Presented here are 2 T cell receptor beta chains from one specimen sequenced in a study of CD8 T cells in ankylosing spondylitis. Each CDR3 protein gets one entry after TCRdb re-called the 5' RACE reads with MiXCR. Found here are fewer than 200,000 distinct CDR3 sequences, about 16% of them singletons; the top ten hold approximately 8%. Sequencing used blood, either unsorted or a sorted T cell fraction (not recorded which). The receptors stem from a male donor with ankylosing spondylitis or in good health (not recorded which).

The sample holds many counts of this clonotype. The chain employs TRBV28 and TRBJ2-7; D not resolved. This CDR3 comprises 14 residues. Germline V gene data show CDR1 as MDHEN and CDR2 as SYDVKM. The V and J ends lost 10 bases and 1 base respectively, with 17 bases between them. In DNA form, the CDR3 reads TGTGCCACCACGGCGTGGTCCCGATCCTACGAGCAGTACTTC. Translating it yields CATTAWSRSYEQYF.

The sample holds many counts of this clonotype. This chain links TRBV7-8 with TRBJ1-1; no clear D gene. The length of the CDR3 is 15 residues. Germline CDR1 reads SGHVS; CDR2 reads FQNEAQ. Trimming took 5 bases from V and 0 from J, leaving 13 bases between them. The CDR3 DNA is TGTGCCAGCAGCCCCTCCCCCGATATGAACACTGAAGCTTTCTTT. Protein: CASSPSPDMNTEAFF. The full variable domain, with the rest looked up from reference TRBV7-8 and TRBJ1-1, is GAGVSQSPRYKVAKRGQDVALRCDPISGHVSLFWYQQALGQGPEFLTYFQNEAQLDKSGLPSDRFFAERPEGSVSTLKIQRTQQEDSAVYLCASSPSPDMNTEAFFGQGTRLTVV.